This T cell receptor (beta chain) was identified in a study of blood T cell repertoires in COVID-19. Turning to the study itself: COVID-19 samples collected from the United States, Italy and Spain covered acute and convalescent phases.

J lost 6 bases, V lost 1 base, and 4 bases had no gene match. This CDR3 is 15 amino acids long. Germline loops: CDR1 LGHNA, CDR2 YSLEER. About this clone: This sample includes further DNA sequences coding for the same CDR3.

Sequenced by immunoSEQ multiplex PCR; TCRdb stores in-frame clones only, minus some. The profile shows about 240,000 clones, about nine tenths of them singletons. Sequenced: PBMCs or T cells enriched from blood (not recorded which). This sequence was found in a woman aged 30 to 39 with acute COVID-19. The V gene is TRBV4-3, the J gene TRBJ1-2; 11 nucleotides line up with TRBD1. CDR3 protein: CASSQARTGGHGYTF. The DNA for the CDR3 is TGCGCCAGCAGCCAAGCCCGGACAGGGGGCCATGGCTACACCTTC.